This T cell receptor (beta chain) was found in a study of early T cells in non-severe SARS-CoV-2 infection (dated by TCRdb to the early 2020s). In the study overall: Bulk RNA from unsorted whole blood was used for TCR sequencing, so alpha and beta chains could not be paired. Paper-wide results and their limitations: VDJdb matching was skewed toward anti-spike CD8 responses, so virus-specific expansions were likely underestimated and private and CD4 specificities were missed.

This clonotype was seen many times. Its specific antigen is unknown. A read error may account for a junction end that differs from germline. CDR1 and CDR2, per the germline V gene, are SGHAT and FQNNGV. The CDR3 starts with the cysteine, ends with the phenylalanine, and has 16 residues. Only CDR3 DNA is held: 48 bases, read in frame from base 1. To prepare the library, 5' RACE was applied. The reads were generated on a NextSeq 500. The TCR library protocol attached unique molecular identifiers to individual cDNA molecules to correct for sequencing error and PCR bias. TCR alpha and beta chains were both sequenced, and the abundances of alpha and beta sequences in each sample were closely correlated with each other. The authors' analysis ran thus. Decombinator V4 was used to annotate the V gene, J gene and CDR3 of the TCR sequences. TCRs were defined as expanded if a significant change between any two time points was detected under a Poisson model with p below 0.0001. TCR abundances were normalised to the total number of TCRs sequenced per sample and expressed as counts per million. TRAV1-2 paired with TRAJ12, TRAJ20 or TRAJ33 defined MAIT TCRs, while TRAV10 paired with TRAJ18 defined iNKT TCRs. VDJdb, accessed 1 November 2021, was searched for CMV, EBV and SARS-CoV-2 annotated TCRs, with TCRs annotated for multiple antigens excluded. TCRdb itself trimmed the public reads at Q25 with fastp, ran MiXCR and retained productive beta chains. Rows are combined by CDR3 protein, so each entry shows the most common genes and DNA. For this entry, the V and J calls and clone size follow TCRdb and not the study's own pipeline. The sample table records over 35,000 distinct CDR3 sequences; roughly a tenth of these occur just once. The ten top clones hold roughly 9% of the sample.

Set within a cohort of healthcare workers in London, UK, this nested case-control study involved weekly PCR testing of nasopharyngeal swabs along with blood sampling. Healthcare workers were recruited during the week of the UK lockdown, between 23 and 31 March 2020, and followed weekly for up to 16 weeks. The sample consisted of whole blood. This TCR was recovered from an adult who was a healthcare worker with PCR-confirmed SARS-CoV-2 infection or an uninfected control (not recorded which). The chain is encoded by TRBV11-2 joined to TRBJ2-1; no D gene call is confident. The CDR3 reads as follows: CASSIDPVSSYNEQFF. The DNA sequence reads TGTGCCAGCAGCATAGATCCAGTAAGCTCCTACAATGAGCAGTTCTTC.